This T cell receptor beta chain was identified during a study of T cell changes during pregnancy in multiple sclerosis. TCRdb's table, derived via immunoSEQ multiplex PCR, lists solely in-frame clones and lacks some. There are 50,000 to 70,000 clones in the sample; 75% to 95% occur only once, and 1% to 1.5% lies in the top ten. Germline CDR1 SQVTM, CDR2 ANQGSEA. Trimming shortened V by 6 bases and J by 5 bases, and 20 bases separated the two germline ends. The CDR3 is made up of 14 amino acids. The TCR sequence derives from a female donor in good health, enrolled as a control in a pregnancy study. This rearrangement joins TRBV29-1 to TRBJ2-7; a possible D gene is TRBD1 (6 bases). The sample in question was peripheral blood, obtained after pregnancy. CDR3 sequence reads: CSVNTGTNPNEQYF. The CDR3 coding sequence is TGCAGCGTAAATACCGGGACAAATCCTAACGAGCAGTACTTC.